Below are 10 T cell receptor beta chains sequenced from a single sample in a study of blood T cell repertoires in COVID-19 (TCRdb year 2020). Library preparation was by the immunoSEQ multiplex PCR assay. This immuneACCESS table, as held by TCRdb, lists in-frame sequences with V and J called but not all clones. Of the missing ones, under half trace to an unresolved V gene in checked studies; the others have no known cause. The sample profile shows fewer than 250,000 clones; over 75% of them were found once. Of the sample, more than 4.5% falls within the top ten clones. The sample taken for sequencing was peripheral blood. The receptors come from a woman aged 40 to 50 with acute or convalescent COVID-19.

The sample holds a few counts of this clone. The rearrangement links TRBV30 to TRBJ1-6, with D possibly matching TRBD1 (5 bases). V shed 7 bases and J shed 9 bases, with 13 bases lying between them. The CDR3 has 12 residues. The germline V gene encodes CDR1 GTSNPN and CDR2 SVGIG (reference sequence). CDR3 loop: CAYRGEGSPLHF. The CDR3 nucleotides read TGTGCCTACCGGGGGGAGGGTTCACCCCTCCACTTT.

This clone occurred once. In DNA, the CDR3 is TGTGCCACCAGTGATTTCCGGACAGGCAAGGGCTACACCTTC. It translates to CATSDFRTGKGYTF. The V gene is TRBV24-1, the J gene TRBJ1-2, with TRBD1 matching 7 bases. Germline V lookup: CDR1 KGHDR, CDR2 SFDVKD. The CDR3 covers 14 residues. V trimming: 1 base; J trimming: 8 bases; junction bases outside the gene matches: 6.

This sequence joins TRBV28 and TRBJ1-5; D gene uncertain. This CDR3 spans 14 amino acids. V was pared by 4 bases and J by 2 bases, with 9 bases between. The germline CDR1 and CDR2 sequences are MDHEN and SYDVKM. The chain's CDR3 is CASSSRVRNQPQHF. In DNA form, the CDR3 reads TGTGCCAGCAGTTCCCGGGTCCGCAATCAGCCCCAGCATTTT.

DNA of the CDR3: TGTGCCAGCTCACCAGATAACAGGGGGACTAACACTGAAGCTTTCTTT. It yields the protein CASSPDNRGTNTEAFF. The V call is TRBV18, the J call TRBJ1-1; 8 nucleotides line up with TRBD1. CDR1 is KGHSH, CDR2 LQKENI, per germline. V shed 2 bases, J shed 2 bases, and the junction held 7 bases outside the gene matches. The CDR3 length is 16 residues.

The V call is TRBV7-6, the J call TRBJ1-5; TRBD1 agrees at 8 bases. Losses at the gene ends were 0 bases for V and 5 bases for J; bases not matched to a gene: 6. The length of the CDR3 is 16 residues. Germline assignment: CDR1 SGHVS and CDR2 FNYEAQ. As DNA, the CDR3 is TGTGCCAGCAGCTTAGCGATGGCAGGGGGCGATCAGCCCCAGCATTTT. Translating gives CASSLAMAGGDQPQHF.

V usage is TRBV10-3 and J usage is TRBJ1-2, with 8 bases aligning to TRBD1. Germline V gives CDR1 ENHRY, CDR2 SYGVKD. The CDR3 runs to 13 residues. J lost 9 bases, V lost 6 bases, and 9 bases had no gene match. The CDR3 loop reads CAIRVGQGRRYTF. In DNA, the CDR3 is TGTGCCATCAGAGTCGGACAGGGCCGTCGCTACACCTTC.

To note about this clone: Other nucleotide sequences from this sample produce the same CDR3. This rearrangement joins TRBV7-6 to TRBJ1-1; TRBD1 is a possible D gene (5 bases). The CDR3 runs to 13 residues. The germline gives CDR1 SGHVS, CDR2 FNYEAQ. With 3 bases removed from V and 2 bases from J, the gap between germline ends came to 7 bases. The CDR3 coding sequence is TGTGCCAGCAGCTTGACAGTTAACACTGAAGCTTTCTTT. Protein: CASSLTVNTEAFF.

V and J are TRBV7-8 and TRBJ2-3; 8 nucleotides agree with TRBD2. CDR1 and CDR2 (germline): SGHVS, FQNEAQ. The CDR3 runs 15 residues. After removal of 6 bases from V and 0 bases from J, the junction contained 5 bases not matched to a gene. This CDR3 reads CASRIAGTSTDTQYF. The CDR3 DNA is TGTGCCAGCAGGATAGCGGGGACTAGCACAGATACGCAGTATTTT.

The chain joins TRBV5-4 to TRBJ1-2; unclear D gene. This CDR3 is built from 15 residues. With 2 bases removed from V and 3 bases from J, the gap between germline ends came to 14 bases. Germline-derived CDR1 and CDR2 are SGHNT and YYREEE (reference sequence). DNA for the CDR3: TGTGCCAGCAGCTTCGCGGGCCGGGATTACTATGGCTACACCTTC. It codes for CASSFAGRDYYGYTF.

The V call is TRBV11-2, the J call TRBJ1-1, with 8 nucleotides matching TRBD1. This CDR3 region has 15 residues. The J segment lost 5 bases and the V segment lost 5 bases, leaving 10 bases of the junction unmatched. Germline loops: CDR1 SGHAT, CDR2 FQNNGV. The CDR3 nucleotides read TGTGCCAGCAGCAAGGACAGGGTAAGGGGGACTGAAGCTTTCTTT. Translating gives CASSKDRVRGTEAFF.